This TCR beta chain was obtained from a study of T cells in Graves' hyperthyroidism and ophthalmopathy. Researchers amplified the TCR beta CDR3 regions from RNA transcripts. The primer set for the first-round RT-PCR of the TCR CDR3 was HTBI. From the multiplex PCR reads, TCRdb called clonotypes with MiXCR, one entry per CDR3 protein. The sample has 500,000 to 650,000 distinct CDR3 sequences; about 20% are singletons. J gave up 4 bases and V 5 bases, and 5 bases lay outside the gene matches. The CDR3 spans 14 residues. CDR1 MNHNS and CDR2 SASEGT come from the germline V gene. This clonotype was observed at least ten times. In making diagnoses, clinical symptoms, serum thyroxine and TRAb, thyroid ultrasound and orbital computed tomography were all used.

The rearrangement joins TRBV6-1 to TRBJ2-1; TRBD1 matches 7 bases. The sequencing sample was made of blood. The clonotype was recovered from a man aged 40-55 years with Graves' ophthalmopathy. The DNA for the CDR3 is TGTGCCAGCAGTTCGGGACAGTTTTACAATGAGCAGTTCTTC. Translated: CASSSGQFYNEQFF.